The next 28 T cell receptor beta chains were all read from a single sample in a study of T cells after yellow fever vaccination (dated by TCRdb to the late 2010s). Library generation was performed with 5' RACE. Sequencing instrument: Illumina NovaSeq 6000. TCRdb cleaned the public reads at Q25 with fastp, built clones with MiXCR and kept in-frame beta chains. Under each unique CDR3 protein, matching rows form one entry showing the most common genes and DNA. This sample comprises 100,000 to 150,000 distinct CDR3 sequences, 12% to 15% of them detected only once. Jointly, the top ten make up approximately 43% of the sample. The treatment or condition label of this sample denotes: live attenuated yellow fever vaccine strain. Sequenced material: CD8+ T cells sorted from PBMCs, taken 5 days after the yellow fever booster vaccination. Receptor source: a man between 18 and 29 years old who received the YFV17D yellow fever vaccine.

This rearrangement joins TRBV6-2 or TRBV6-3 to TRBJ1-6; D might be TRBD1 (5 bases). The CDR3 extends over 15 amino acids. V was cut by 8 bases and J by 3 bases, with 14 bases left in between. Germline CDR1 and CDR2: MNHEY and SVGEGT. As DNA, the CDR3 is TGTGCCAGCCGCCGACAGAACCTCTATAATTCACCCCTCCACTTT. It specifies CASRRQNLYNSPLHF.

The V and J genes are TRBV7-9 and TRBJ1-3; D is unclear. The germline V gene encodes CDR1 SEHNR and CDR2 FQNEAQ (reference sequence). V was clipped by 11 bases and J by 3 bases, with 8 bases between them. CDR3 size: 11 residues. The CDR3 sequence is CAAWDGNTIYF. CDR3 in DNA: TGTGCCGCGTGGGATGGAAACACCATATATTTT.

This chain links TRBV27 with TRBJ1-5; D possibly corresponds to TRBD1 (6 bases). V was shortened by 6 bases and J by 3 bases, with 12 bases between the two germline ends. CDR1 is MNHEY and CDR2 is SMNVEV in the germline V gene (reference sequence). The CDR3 totals 14 residues. Written as DNA, the CDR3 is TGTGCCAGCAGCCAAACAGGGTTCAATCAGCCCCAGCATTTT. It codes for CASSQTGFNQPQHF.

V gene TRBV2 combines with J gene TRBJ2-3; 8 positions agree with TRBD1. V was clipped by 10 bases and J by 0 bases; unmatched bases: 9. CDR1 and CDR2 (germline): SNHLY, FYNNEI. This CDR3 is built from 15 residues. The DNA of the CDR3 is TGTGCCACCAGCAGGGGGCACGCTAGCACAGATACGCAGTATTTT. Residues: CATSRGHASTDTQYF.

The rearrangement joins TRBV6-6 to TRBJ2-7, with 10 bases matching TRBD2. The CDR3 is 16 residues long. Germline CDR1 and CDR2: MNHNY and SVGAGI (reference sequence). The ends lost 6 bases at V and 9 bases at J; junction bases unmatched: 17. The CDR3 DNA is TGTGCCAGCAGCCCCCCGTCTAGCGGGGGCCCGGGAGGGCAGTACGTC. Translating gives CASSPPSSGGPGGQYV.

The chain employs TRBV3-1 and TRBJ2-3; 7 bases align to TRBD1. Germline V CDR1 and CDR2: LGHDT, YNNKEL (reference sequence). V trimming: 6 bases; J trimming: 4 bases; junction bases outside the gene matches: 13. The CDR3 runs 16 residues. CDR3 nucleotide sequence: TGTGCCAGCAGAGGTAAGCTCTCGACAGGGTCAGATACGCAGTATTTT. Encoded protein: CASRGKLSTGSDTQYF.

This clonotype was found many times. J is TRBJ1-1 and V is TRBV20-1, with a weak D call TRBD1 (6 bases). The CDR3 length is 15 residues. Trimming stripped 5 bases from V and 1 base from J, with 17 bases between. Germline V CDR1 and CDR2: DFQATT, SNEGSKA (reference sequence). The CDR3 spells CSAWSSGHPNTEAFF. The CDR3, as DNA: TGCAGTGCTTGGTCCTCGGGACACCCGAACACTGAAGCTTTCTTT.

This clonotype has only a few counts. This sequence joins TRBV6-2 or TRBV6-3 and TRBJ2-7, with D possibly being TRBD1 (5 bases). CDR1 is MNHEY, CDR2 SVGEGT, per germline. This CDR3 is 14 amino acids long. The germline V and J ends were trimmed by 3 bases and 3 bases, with 12 bases remaining between them. The CDR3 protein is CASSYSVQGYEQYF. The CDR3 nucleotides read TGTGCCAGCAGTTATTCGGTCCAGGGCTACGAGCAGTACTTC.

This clonotype has more than one count but fewer than ten. V gene TRBV27 combines with J gene TRBJ2-7; D gene ambiguous. The germline gives CDR1 MNHEY, CDR2 SMNVEV (reference sequence). Trimming removed 1 base at V and 0 bases at J, with 7 bases between. The CDR3 extends over 14 amino acids. The CDR3 DNA sequence: TGTGCCAGCAGTTTATACCGTCTCTCCTACGAGCAGTACTTC. Protein sequence: CASSLYRLSYEQYF.

The J gene is TRBJ2-7, the V gene TRBV4-1; D tentatively reads TRBD1 or TRBD2 (6 bases each). The CDR3 sequence is 16 residues long. The ends were cut back, 1 base at V and 4 bases at J, with 17 bases in the middle. Germline V gives CDR1 MGHRA, CDR2 YSYEKL. For the CDR3, the DNA is TGCGCCAGCAGCCAAGGACGGTCGGGGGCGGGTTACGAGCAGTACTTC. It codes for CASSQGRSGAGYEQYF.

The chain has TRBV7-8 and TRBJ2-3; D tentatively reads TRBD1 or TRBD2 (5 bases each). Per the germline V gene, CDR1 is SGHVS and CDR2 is FQNEAQ. V shed 7 bases and J shed 3 bases, with 14 bases lying between them. CDR3 length: 14 residues. The CDR3 region is CASILGVSTDTQYF. The CDR3 nucleotides read TGTGCCAGCATCTTGGGGGTTAGTACAGATACGCAGTATTTT. The whole variable domain, filled in from reference TRBV7-8 and TRBJ2-3, reads GAGVSQSPRYKVAKRGQDVALRCDPISGHVSLFWYQQALGQGPEFLTYFQNEAQLDKSGLPSDRFFAERPEGSVSTLKIQRTQQEDSAVYLCASILGVSTDTQYFGPGTRLTVL.

This clonotype was seen only a few times. V is TRBV29-1 and J is TRBJ2-1; 10 bases are shared with TRBD1. Germline V gives CDR1 SQVTM, CDR2 ANQGSEA. After removal of 6 bases from V and 7 bases from J, the junction contained 6 bases not matched to a gene. This CDR3 spans 13 amino acids. DNA of the CDR3: TGCAGCGTAGGGACAGGGGACTCTAATGAGCAGTTCTTC. Translating gives CSVGTGDSNEQFF.

The chain employs TRBV12-3 or TRBV12-4 and TRBJ2-1, with D possibly being TRBD2 (5 bases). The CDR3 length is 16 residues. The germline V and J ends were trimmed by 6 bases and 8 bases, with 23 bases remaining between them. This chain's CDR3 is CASRDIREEVRDEQFF. In DNA form, the CDR3 reads TGTGCCAGCAGAGACATCCGCGAGGAGGTACGGGATGAGCAGTTCTTC.

The chain uses TRBV7-9 and TRBJ2-6; D is unresolved. V gave up 3 bases and J gave up 0 bases, with 21 bases separating them. The CDR3 is 20 residues long. The germline gives CDR1 SEHNR, CDR2 FQNEAQ (reference sequence). The CDR3 bases are TGTGCCAGCAGCTTTCGGGCCAAGTCCCTACGGACCTCTGGGGCCAACGTCCTGACTTTC. Translated: CASSFRAKSLRTSGANVLTF. Drawing the rest from reference TRBV7-9 and TRBJ2-6, the complete variable domain is DTGVSQNPRHKITKRGQNVTFRCDPISEHNRLYWYRQTLGQGPEFLTYFQNEAQLEKSRLLSDRFSAERPKGSFSTLEIQRTEQGDSAMYLCASSFRAKSLRTSGANVLTFGAGSRLTVL.

This chain connects TRBV7-9 to TRBJ1-1, with TRBD1 matching 7 bases. This CDR3 is 16 amino acids long. Looked up from germline, CDR1 is SEHNR and CDR2 is FQNEAQ (reference sequence). The J segment lost 6 bases and the V segment lost 1 base, leaving 11 bases of the junction unmatched. The CDR3 protein is CASSLVGEGAVAEAFF. In DNA, the CDR3 is TGTGCCAGCAGCTTAGTCGGTGAGGGGGCGGTGGCTGAAGCTTTCTTT.

This clonotype showed up just a few times. This chain links TRBV10-3 with TRBJ2-5, with no clear D. V dropped 2 bases and J dropped 2 bases, with 6 bases sitting between them. CDR3 length: 13 residues. The germline gives CDR1 ENHRY, CDR2 SYGVKD. The DNA of the CDR3 is TGTGCCATCAGTGAGGAGGATCAAGAGACCCAGTACTTC. Translated: CAISEEDQETQYF.

V and J are TRBV9 and TRBJ2-1; possibly TRBD2 for D (5 bases). Trimming cost V 4 bases and J 5 bases, with 16 bases left between them. The CDR3 has 15 residues. Germline lookup yields CDR1 SGDLS and CDR2 YYNGEE. The CDR3 DNA reads TGTGCCAGCAGCACACCCCTACTAGGGAACAATGAGCAGTTCTTC. Translating gives CASSTPLLGNNEQFF.

This clonotype turned up a few times. In DNA, the CDR3 is TGCAGGCCGGGACAGGGGACTGAAGCTTTCTTT. This translates into CRPGQGTEAFF. The rearrangement joins TRBV20-1 to TRBJ1-1; 10 positions agree with TRBD1. The CDR3 is 11 amino acids. Germline values: CDR1 DFQATT, CDR2 SNEGSKA (reference sequence).

The CDR3 here is CASSLAQDRALSSGNTIYF. In DNA form, the CDR3 reads TGTGCCAGCAGCTTGGCCCAAGACAGGGCTCTGAGCTCTGGAAACACCATATATTTT. This chain joins TRBV5-4 and TRBJ1-3; 7 bases line up with TRBD1. The CDR3 covers 19 residues. The ends lost 0 bases at V and 0 bases at J; junction bases unmatched: 12. CDR1 SGHNT and CDR2 YYREEE come from the germline V gene (reference sequence).

CDR3 sequence reads: CASSPMSTGELFF. The CDR3 coding sequence is TGTGCCAGCAGTCCTATGAGCACCGGGGAGCTGTTTTTT. The genes are TRBV27 and TRBJ2-2; D is ambiguous. CDR3 length: 13 amino acids. V was trimmed by 5 bases and J by 4 bases, leaving 8 bases between them. Germline V gives CDR1 MNHEY, CDR2 SMNVEV (reference sequence).

Only a few counts were recorded for this clonotype. The rearrangement uses TRBV15 and TRBJ1-6, with D possibly matching TRBD1 (6 bases). Germline CDR1 is LNHNV and CDR2 is YYDKDF (reference sequence). The CDR3 extends over 15 amino acids. Trimming removed 5 bases from V and 10 bases from J, with 18 bases in between. The CDR3 DNA is TGTGCCACCAGCCTAACTAGAGAACAGGGATCACCCCTCCACTTT. Amino acid sequence: CATSLTREQGSPLHF. Full variable domain (missing parts from reference TRBV15 and TRBJ1-6): DAMVIQNPRYQVTQFGKPVTLSCSQTLNHNVMYWYQQKSSQAPKLLFHYYDKDFNNEADTPDNFQSRRPNTSFCFLDIRSPGLGDTAMYLCATSLTREQGSPLHFGNGTRLTVT.

The genes are TRBV20-1 and TRBJ2-1; the match to TRBD2 covers 14 bases. Germline V gene lookup returns CDR1 DFQATT and CDR2 SNEGSKA (reference sequence). Trimming took 6 bases from V and 1 from J; bases not matched to a gene: 8. This CDR3 has 17 amino acids. Here the CDR3 DNA reads TGCAGTGCCGACCTTGGACTAGCGGGGGGTTCCTACAATGAGCAGTTCTTC. Amino acids: CSADLGLAGGSYNEQFF.

The chain employs TRBV4-1 and TRBJ2-3, with 8 positions matching TRBD2. After removal of 1 base from V and 7 bases from J, the junction contained 13 bases not matched to a gene. This CDR3 spans 17 amino acids. Germline CDR1 MGHRA, CDR2 YSYEKL. The CDR3 spells CASSQATSERGRYTQYF. In DNA, the CDR3 is TGCGCCAGCAGCCAAGCAACCTCTGAGCGGGGGAGGTATACGCAGTATTTT.

This clonotype was seen many times. The chain combines TRBV30 with TRBJ2-3; D possibly corresponds to TRBD2 (7 bases). V was clipped by 2 bases and J by 4 bases, with 13 bases between them. CDR3 length equals 14 residues. Germline V gene sequence: CDR1 GTSNPN, CDR2 SVGIG (reference sequence). The DNA of the CDR3 is TGTGCCTGGAGTATCACGGGGGGCGCAGATACGCAGTATTTT. Its protein is CAWSITGGADTQYF.

This clonotype has ten or more counts. V gene TRBV6-4 combines with J gene TRBJ2-2; 10 bases line up with TRBD1. CDR1 and CDR2 from the germline V gene are MRHNA and SNTAGT. The CDR3 runs to 14 residues. With V trimmed by 2 bases and J by 6 bases, 0 bases remained unmatched. The CDR3 nucleotides are TGTGCCAGCAGTGACGGACAGGGGGCCGGGGAGCTGTTTTTT. It codes for CASSDGQGAGELFF.

The chain carries TRBV12-3 or TRBV12-4 and TRBJ2-7; no definite D call. CDR3 size: 12 residues. V shed 2 bases and J shed 7 bases, with 9 bases lying between them. The CDR3 loop reads CASSLLLREQYF. The CDR3 coding sequence is TGTGCCAGCAGTTTACTCCTGAGGGAGCAGTACTTC.

The CDR3 sequence is CASSRAGATEAFF. The CDR3 DNA is TGTGCCAGCAGCCGGGCAGGGGCCACTGAAGCTTTCTTT. The rearrangement joins TRBV3-1 to TRBJ1-1; D may be TRBD1 (6 bases). Germline lookup yields CDR1 LGHDT and CDR2 YNNKEL (reference sequence). CDR3 length: 13 amino acids. V was cut by 4 bases and J by 4 bases, with 10 bases left in between. Combining the CDR3 with reference TRBV3-1 and TRBJ1-1 gives the whole variable domain DTAVSQTPKYLVTQMGNDKSIKCEQNLGHDTMYWYKQDSKKFLKIMFSYNNKELIINETVPNRFSPKSPDKAHLNLHINSLELGDSAVYFCASSRAGATEAFFGQGTRLTVV.

The chain employs TRBV4-3 and TRBJ2-7; 10 positions match TRBD1. The CDR3 length is 15 residues. CDR1 is LGHNA, CDR2 YSLEER, per germline. V lost 4 bases and J lost 5; bases outside the gene matches: 8. The CDR3 sequence: CASSPPGTGVNEQYF. CDR3 DNA sequence: TGCGCCAGCAGCCCACCCGGGACAGGGGTCAACGAGCAGTACTTC.